This T cell receptor beta chain was sequenced for a study of T cell responses to AZD1222 COVID-19 vaccine. Overall study results and limits: Spike-specific TCR breadth and depth went up after people got two AZD1222 doses.

Germline loops: CDR1 SNHLY, CDR2 FYNNEI. The CDR3 has 12 amino acids. With 5 bases removed from V and 0 bases from J, the gap between germline ends came to 5 bases. Turning to this clone: What it recognizes is unknown.

Generated by immunoSEQ multiplex PCR, the TCRdb table keeps only in-frame clones and is missing some. The profile shows roughly 79,000 clones, around 90% of them singletons. The starting material was peripheral blood, obtained on day 0 of MenACWY control vaccination. The receptor's source is an adult in good health. The chain is built from TRBV2 and TRBJ2-7; D not resolved. The CDR3 sequence: CASSISSYEQYF. The CDR3 DNA is TGTGCCAGCAGTATTAGCTCCTACGAGCAGTACTTC.